This T cell receptor beta chain was found in a study of T-cell memory formation after mild COVID-19. The wider study: Across donors, TCR clusters were largely donor specific.

TCRdb analysed the 5' RACE reads with MiXCR anew, one entry per CDR3 protein. The sample shows about 440,000 distinct CDR3 sequences, 20% of them seen only once. V shed 3 bases and J shed 7 bases, with 12 bases lying between them. The germline CDR1 and CDR2 sequences are MNHEY and SMNVEV (reference sequence). The CDR3 is 13 residues long. General study results and limits: The study detected some responding clones in pre-infection memory, suggesting cross-reactive memory joined. CD4+ contracting clones were mainly CM and EM; CD8+ ones, EMRA. CD4/CD8 balance characterized clones contracting day 15 to 85, and CD4+ skew characterized later expanders.

Turning to this clonotype: Its antigen is not known.

Sequences were obtained from PBMCs or a T cell subset sorted from them (not recorded which). V and J are TRBV27 and TRBJ1-2; possibly TRBD1 for D (5 bases). This TCR was recovered from an adult woman who had mild COVID-19 (a few samples of this study predate the infection). Cell type and time point are not known. CDR3 DNA sequence: TGTGCCAGCAGTTTCGGCAGGGTCGGTGGCTACACCTTC. Protein product: CASSFGRVGGYTF.